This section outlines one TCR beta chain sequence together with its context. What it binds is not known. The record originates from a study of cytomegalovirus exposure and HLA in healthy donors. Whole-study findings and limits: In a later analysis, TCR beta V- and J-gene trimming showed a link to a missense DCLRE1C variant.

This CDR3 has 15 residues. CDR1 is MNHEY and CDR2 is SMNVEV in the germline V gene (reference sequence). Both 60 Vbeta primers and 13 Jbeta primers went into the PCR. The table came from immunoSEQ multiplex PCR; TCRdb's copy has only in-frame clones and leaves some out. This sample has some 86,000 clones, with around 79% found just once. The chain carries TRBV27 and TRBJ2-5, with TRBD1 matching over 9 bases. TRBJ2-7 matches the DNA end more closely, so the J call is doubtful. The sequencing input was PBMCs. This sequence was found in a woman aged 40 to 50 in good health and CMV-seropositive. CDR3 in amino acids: CASSSLRTGEHEQYF. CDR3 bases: TGTGCCAGCAGTTCCCTACGGACAGGGGAACACGAGCAGTACTTC.